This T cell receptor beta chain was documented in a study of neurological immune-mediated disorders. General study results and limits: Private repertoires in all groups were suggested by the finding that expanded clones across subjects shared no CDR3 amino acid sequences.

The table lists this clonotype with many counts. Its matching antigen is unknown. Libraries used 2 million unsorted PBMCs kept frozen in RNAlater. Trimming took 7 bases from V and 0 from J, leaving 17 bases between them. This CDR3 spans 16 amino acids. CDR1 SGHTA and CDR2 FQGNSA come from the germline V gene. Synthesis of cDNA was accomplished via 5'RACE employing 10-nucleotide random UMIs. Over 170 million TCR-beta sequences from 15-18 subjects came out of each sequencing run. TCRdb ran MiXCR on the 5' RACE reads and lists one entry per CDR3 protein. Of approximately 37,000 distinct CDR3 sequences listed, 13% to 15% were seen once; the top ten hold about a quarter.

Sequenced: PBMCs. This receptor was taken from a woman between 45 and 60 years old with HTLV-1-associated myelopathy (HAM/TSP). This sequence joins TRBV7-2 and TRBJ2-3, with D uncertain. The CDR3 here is CASTPESYFSTDTQYF. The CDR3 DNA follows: TGTGCCAGCACCCCCGAGTCTTATTTTAGCACAGATACGCAGTATTTT.